These 7 T cell receptor beta chains originate from one sample sequenced in a study of CD8+ T cells in alopecia areata (dated by TCRdb to the late 2010s). The sample's time point label is to be understood as: baseline before oral tofacitinib. Preparation of the library involved the immunoSEQ multiplex PCR assay. RNA was extracted from all samples and reverse transcribed into cDNA as template for TCR sequencing. This immuneACCESS table, as held by TCRdb, lists in-frame sequences with V and J called but not all clones. Of the missing ones, under half trace to an unresolved V gene in checked studies; the others have no known cause. The sample contains about 150,000 clones, roughly 50% of them found a single time. In total, the top ten clones hold roughly 6.7% of the sample. Sample: CD4+ T cells sorted from blood, taken at week 0. The source is a human donor with alopecia areata.

The chain has TRBV10-3 and TRBJ2-2; D not resolved. The CDR3 runs to 12 residues. Germline V gives CDR1 ENHRY, CDR2 SYGVKD. With 4 bases removed from V and 5 bases from J, the gap between germline ends came to 5 bases. This CDR3 reads CAISARTGELFF. The DNA for the CDR3 is TGTGCCATCAGTGCGAGGACCGGGGAGCTGTTTTTT.

In this sample, this clone turned up a few times. The V call is TRBV5-4, the J call TRBJ2-2; D is ambiguous. This CDR3 spans 13 amino acids. CDR1 is SGHNT and CDR2 is YYREEE in the germline V gene (reference sequence). V lost 4 bases to trimming and J lost 9 bases, with 13 bases between them. CDR3: CASSLLGIRELFF. The DNA for the CDR3 is TGTGCCAGCAGCCTTCTGGGGATTAGGGAGCTGTTTTTT. Together with reference TRBV5-4 and TRBJ2-2, the CDR3 gives the full variable domain: ETGVTQSPTHLIKTRGQQVTLRCSSQSGHNTVSWYQQALGQGPQFIFQYYREEENGRGNFPPRFSGLQFPNYSSELNVNALELDDSALYLCASSLLGIRELFFGEGSRLTVL.

V usage is TRBV27 and J usage is TRBJ1-2, with D tentatively TRBD1 (6 bases). V was cut by 3 bases and J by 4 bases, with 9 bases left in between. The CDR3 runs to 13 residues. CDR1 MNHEY and CDR2 SMNVEV come from the germline V gene (reference sequence). The CDR3 protein is CASSLEGGYGYTF. CDR3 nucleotide sequence: TGTGCCAGCAGTTTGGAGGGGGGCTATGGCTACACCTTC.

This clone showed up many times. This chain connects TRBV18 to TRBJ2-3, with 11 bases lining up with TRBD2. Germline V gene lookup returns CDR1 KGHSH and CDR2 LQKENI. The CDR3 has 14 amino acids. Losses at the gene ends were 6 bases for V and 6 bases for J; bases not matched to a gene: 5. The CDR3 sequence is CASSASGGHDTQYF. The CDR3 nucleotides are TGTGCCAGCTCCGCTAGCGGGGGGCATGATACGCAGTATTTT.

The chain joins TRBV5-4 to TRBJ1-2; D unclear. The CDR3 is made up of 12 amino acids. In germline, CDR1 is SGHNT, CDR2 YYREEE (reference sequence). The V and J ends lost 4 bases and 9 bases respectively, with 13 bases between them. CDR3 in amino acids: CASSTPGNRYTF. The CDR3 bases are TGTGCCAGCAGCACGCCTGGCAATCGCTACACCTTC.

This clone was picked up a small number of times. The chain couples TRBV30 to TRBJ1-5; a possible D gene is TRBD1 (6 bases). Looked up from germline, CDR1 is GTSNPN and CDR2 is SVGIG (reference sequence). Between the trimmed V and J ends, which lost 0 bases and 3 bases, there was a span of 9 bases. The CDR3 spans 14 residues. This CDR3 reads CAWSVGQFNQPQHF. The CDR3 region has the DNA TGTGCCTGGAGTGTAGGACAGTTCAATCAGCCCCAGCATTTT.

This clone was detected a few times. The chain recombines TRBV11-2 with TRBJ2-1; 9 bases line up with TRBD2. CDR1 is SGHAT and CDR2 is FQNNGV in the germline V gene. The V and J ends lost 7 bases and 7 bases, in that order; junction bases with no gene match: 8. This CDR3 spans 14 amino acids. CDR3 bases: TGTGCCAGCACCAAAGCGGGGGGCCAGAATGAGCAGTTCTTC. It translates to CASTKAGGQNEQFF.